These 16 T cell receptor beta chains came from one sample sequenced in a study of graft-versus-host responses after intestinal transplantation. Their specific antigens are unknown. Some clones are missing from TCRdb's copy, which holds only in-frame ones; the method was immunoSEQ multiplex PCR. The sample holds 90,000 to 120,000 clones, approximately 86% seen once. This sample comprised unstimulated CD4+ T cells sorted from spleen or lymph node cells, obtained before transplant. Receptors were obtained from a human donor who was the organ donor for an intestinal transplant.

V gene TRBV19 combines with J gene TRBJ1-5; tentatively, D is TRBD1 (5 bases). Deletions cut 0 bases from V and 7 bases from J, with 19 bases between. The germline gives CDR1 LNHDA, CDR2 SQIVND (reference sequence). The length of the CDR3 is 17 residues. The CDR3 protein is CASSIDRGGEVGQPQHF. In DNA form, the CDR3 reads TGTGCCAGTAGTATAGATCGGGGAGGGGAGGTTGGACAGCCCCAGCATTTT.

This clone was found once. The chain recombines TRBV28 with TRBJ2-7; weak D call: TRBD1 (6 bases). The CDR3 length is 11 residues. Germline V gives CDR1 MDHEN, CDR2 SYDVKM. V was cut by 8 bases and J by 1 base, with 6 bases left in between. The CDR3 DNA reads TGTGCCAGCGGACAGTCCTACGAGCAGTACTTC. Residues: CASGQSYEQYF.

The table lists this clone with a few counts. This chain links TRBV7-9 with TRBJ2-7; D gene unclear. The CDR3 length is 13 residues. Germline V gene lookup returns CDR1 SEHNR and CDR2 FQNEAQ (reference sequence). V lost 3 bases, J lost 7 bases, and 13 bases lay in between. The CDR3 here is CASSFLANQEQYF. The CDR3 nucleotides are TGTGCCAGCAGCTTTCTGGCGAACCAAGAGCAGTACTTC.

This clone was found once. The chain combines TRBV6-1 with TRBJ1-5; D perhaps matches TRBD1 (5 bases). The CDR3 spans 18 residues. CDR1 MNHNS and CDR2 SASEGT come from the germline V gene. V shed 1 base and J shed 2 bases, with 18 bases lying between them. CDR3 coding DNA: TGTGCCAGCAGTGAAGGCGCAGGGCTAGCGGTCGGCAATCAGCCCCAGCATTTT. Translating gives CASSEGAGLAVGNQPQHF.

V usage is TRBV18 and J usage is TRBJ2-4; D is unclear. Germline loops: CDR1 KGHSH, CDR2 LQKENI. The CDR3 extends over 16 amino acids. V lost 4 bases and J 6 bases, leaving 19 bases between the germline ends. The CDR3 sequence: CASSLSAPGVGNIQYF. In nucleotides, the CDR3 is TGTGCCAGCTCACTGTCAGCCCCTGGTGTGGGAAACATTCAGTACTTC.

This clone has a single count. The V gene is TRBV5-1, the J gene TRBJ2-7, with 9 bases fitting TRBD2. The junction had 3 bases not matched to a gene; V was cut back by 0 bases and J by 2 bases. Looked up from germline, CDR1 is SGHRS and CDR2 is YFSETQ. The CDR3 runs to 15 residues. This CDR3 reads CASSLGGGGAYEQYF. CDR3 bases: TGCGCCAGCAGCTTGGGCGGGGGGGGCGCCTACGAGCAGTACTTC.

This clone appeared a few times. V and J are TRBV30 and TRBJ1-4; D perhaps matches TRBD1 (5 bases). Germline values: CDR1 GTSNPN, CDR2 SVGIG (reference sequence). The CDR3 contains 15 residues. Trimming shortened V by 2 bases and J by 5 bases, and 15 bases separated the two germline ends. CDR3 loop: CAWSLAGTQNEKLFF. DNA for the CDR3: TGTGCCTGGAGTCTCGCCGGGACGCAGAATGAAAAACTGTTTTTT. Full variable domain (outside the CDR3, taken from reference TRBV30 and TRBJ1-4): SQTIHQWPATLVQPVGSPLSLECTVEGTSNPNLYWYRQAAGRGLQLLFYSVGIGQISSEVPQNLSASRPQDRQFILSSKKLLLSDSGFYLCAWSLAGTQNEKLFFGSGTQLSVL.

Comments on this clone: Other DNA sequences within the sample encode an identical CDR3. This sequence joins TRBV5-1 and TRBJ1-2, with TRBD1 matching 7 bases. J gave up 8 bases and V 4 bases, and 5 bases lay outside the gene matches. Germline V gives CDR1 SGHRS, CDR2 YFSETQ. The CDR3 has 12 amino acids. The CDR3 spells CASSPDRKGYTF. The CDR3 region has the DNA TGCGCCAGCAGCCCGGACAGGAAGGGCTACACCTTC.

J is TRBJ2-5 and V is TRBV2, with a possible D match to TRBD2 (5 bases). The germline CDR1 and CDR2 sequences are SNHLY and FYNNEI. V was pared by 6 bases and J by 3 bases, with 11 bases between. This CDR3 is 13 amino acids long. CDR3 nucleotides: TGTGCCAGCAGACGCACTAGTAAAGAGACCCAGTACTTC. Its translation is CASRRTSKETQYF.

The chain carries TRBV11-2 and TRBJ2-5; the D call may be TRBD1 or TRBD2 (5 bases each). This CDR3 region has 15 residues. Germline CDR1 is SGHAT and CDR2 is FQNNGV. V gave up 5 bases and J gave up 5 bases, with 18 bases separating them. The CDR3 reads CASSISGTIWETQYF. The CDR3 DNA follows: TGTGCCAGCAGCATATCCGGGACGATCTGGGAGACCCAGTACTTC. Looking up the rest from reference TRBV11-2 and TRBJ2-5 gives the full variable domain: EAGVAQSPRYKIIEKRQSVAFWCNPISGHATLYWYQQILGQGPKLLIQFQNNGVVDDSQLPKDRFSAERLKGVDSTLKIQPAKLEDSAVYLCASSISGTIWETQYFGPGTRLLVL.

This clone was seen a single time. The chain links TRBV6-6 to TRBJ2-5, with D perhaps TRBD2 (6 bases). Trimming pared 5 bases from V and 5 bases from J, leaving 6 bases between. Germline CDR1 reads MNHNY; CDR2 reads SVGAGI (reference sequence). The CDR3 length is 11 residues. In nucleotides, the CDR3 is TGTGCCAGCAGTAGCGGGGAGACCCAGTACTTC. Translating it yields CASSSGETQYF.

In its sample, this clone was seen once. The chain employs TRBV10-3 and TRBJ2-7; 7 bases align to TRBD2. CDR3 size: 14 residues. J gave up 0 bases and V 4 bases, and 3 bases lay outside the gene matches. The germline CDR1 and CDR2 sequences are ENHRY and SYGVKD. Here the CDR3 DNA reads TGTGCCATCAGTGTAGGACTAGGCTCCTACGAGCAGTACTTC. It is translated as CAISVGLGSYEQYF.

The chain is built from TRBV2 and TRBJ1-1; no definite D call. The CDR3 has 14 residues. V was pared by 6 bases and J by 0 bases, with 11 bases between. Per germline, CDR1 SNHLY and CDR2 FYNNEI. Written as DNA, the CDR3 is TGTGCCAGCAGGCGGCTCCAAATGAACACTGAAGCTTTCTTT. Protein: CASRRLQMNTEAFF. The whole variable domain, remainder taken from reference TRBV2 and TRBJ1-1, is EPEVTQTPSHQVTQMGQEVILRCVPISNHLYFYWYRQILGQKVEFLVSFYNNEISEKSEIFDDQFSVERPDGSNFTLKIRSTKLEDSAMYFCASRRLQMNTEAFFGQGTRLTVV.

The chain uses TRBV15 and TRBJ2-1; 12 bases match TRBD2. Germline values: CDR1 LNHNV, CDR2 YYDKDF (reference sequence). V shed 0 bases and J 5 bases; nucleotides not matched to a gene: 5. The CDR3 contains 17 residues. The CDR3 nucleotides are TGTGCCACCAGCAGAGAGGGGACTAGCGGGTTCCACAATGAGCAGTTCTTC. Encoded protein: CATSREGTSGFHNEQFF. Looking up the rest from reference TRBV15 and TRBJ2-1 gives the full variable domain: DAMVIQNPRYQVTQFGKPVTLSCSQTLNHNVMYWYQQKSSQAPKLLFHYYDKDFNNEADTPDNFQSRRPNTSFCFLDIRSPGLGDTAMYLCATSREGTSGFHNEQFFGPGTRLTVL.

V is TRBV19 and J is TRBJ2-7; possible D gene TRBD1, 6 bases. This CDR3 is 13 amino acids long. V was trimmed by 9 bases and J by 3 bases, leaving 15 bases between them. The germline gives CDR1 LNHDA, CDR2 SQIVND (reference sequence). The CDR3 region has the DNA TGTGCCAGAAAGTCCCGCAGGGGCTACGAGCAGTACTTC. Translating gives CARKSRRGYEQYF.

This clone appeared a single time. V gene TRBV6-5 combines with J gene TRBJ1-2, with unresolved D. The CDR3 loop spans 15 amino acids. The V gene's germline CDR1 is MNHEY and CDR2 SVGAGI. Trimming cost V 6 bases and J 8 bases, with 22 bases left between them. The CDR3 protein is CASRNSGQPRGGYTF. DNA of the CDR3: TGTGCCAGCAGGAACTCCGGGCAACCCCGGGGAGGCTACACCTTC.